These 21 T cell receptor beta chains were sequenced from one sample in a study of T cells in Graves' hyperthyroidism and ophthalmopathy. Amplification yielded TCR beta CDR3 regions, with RNA transcripts as the source. TCR CDR3 regions were first amplified by RT-PCR with HTBI primers. TCRdb independently ran MiXCR on the multiplex PCR reads; one entry per CDR3 protein. The sample consists of nearly 750,000 distinct CDR3 sequences, roughly 32% of them appearing once. Sequencing input: blood. All receptors come from a middle-aged woman with Graves' hyperthyroidism.

In its sample, this clonotype was seen once. J is TRBJ2-5 and V is TRBV20-1; 7 nucleotides align to TRBD1. V lost 8 bases and J lost 5; bases outside the gene matches: 11. The CDR3 length is 13 residues. Germline-derived CDR1 and CDR2 are DFQATT and SNEGSKA (reference sequence). As DNA, the CDR3 is TGCAGTCAAGGGGAAGGGGGCTGGGAGACCCAGTACTTC. Translated: CSQGEGGWETQYF.

A note on this clonotype: Its ends do not fully match the called genes, so a read error is possible. The genes are TRBV7-8 and TRBJ2-7; weak D call: TRBD1 (6 bases). The CDR3 loop spans 19 amino acids. CDR1 is SGHVS and CDR2 is FQNEAQ in the germline V gene. The CDR3 here is CVSSQVGAGTPVFPYEQYF. The CDR3 DNA is TGCGTCAGCAGCCAAGTGGGGGCAGGGACCCCCGTTTTTCCCTACGAGCAGTACTTC. The whole variable domain, remainder taken from reference TRBV7-8 and TRBJ2-7, is GAGVSQSPRYKVAKRGQDVALRCDPISGHVSLFWYQQALGQGPEFLTYFQNEAQLDKSGLPSDRFFAERPEGSVSTLKIQRTQQEDSAVYLCVSSQVGAGTPVFPYEQYFGPGTRLTVT.

About this clonotype itself: The CDR3 does not end in the conserved phenylalanine or tryptophan, so this is likely a read error. CDR3 amino acids: CASTRELNTEAFY. The CDR3, as DNA: TGTGCCAGCACGAGGGAGTTGAACACTGAAGCTTTCTAT. V usage is TRBV2 and J usage is TRBJ1-1; D gene ambiguous. The CDR3 spans 13 residues. Germline CDR1 is SNHLY and CDR2 is FYNNEI. The V end lost 7 bases, the J end lost 0 bases, and 9 bases lay between the germline ends.

In the case of this clonotype: This clone may be a read error of a much larger clone one base away. The rearrangement joins TRBV20-1 to TRBJ2-5; 9 nucleotides agree with TRBD2. The CDR3 consists of 14 residues. V was clipped by 2 bases and J by 3 bases; unmatched bases: 4. The germline V gene has CDR1 DFQATT and CDR2 SNEGSKA (reference sequence). The CDR3 DNA sequence: TGCAGTGCTAGAAATCTAGCGGGGAAAGAGACCCAGTACTTC. This encodes CSARNLAGKETQYF.

Remarks on this clonotype: Being one base from a much bigger clone, this may be a read error. The CDR3 does not close with the conserved phenylalanine or tryptophan, likely indicating a read error. The J gene is TRBJ1-3, the V gene TRBV20-1; D is possibly TRBD1 (5 bases). Germline V gene sequence: CDR1 DFQATT, CDR2 SNEGSKA (reference sequence). V gave up 0 bases and J gave up 0 bases, with 9 bases separating them. The CDR3 is 15 residues long. Here the CDR3 reads CSARDQGFSGNTIYL. The CDR3 nucleotides are TGCAGTGCTAGAGATCAGGGTTTCTCTGGAAACACCATATATCTT.

The sample holds many counts of this clonotype. The J gene is TRBJ1-5, the V gene TRBV6-1, with 7 bases that match TRBD1. Trimming took 6 bases from V and 0 from J; bases not matched to a gene: 5. This CDR3 comprises 15 residues. Germline-derived CDR1 and CDR2 are MNHNS and SASEGT. This chain's CDR3 is CASRATGDSNQPQHF. In DNA form, the CDR3 reads TGTGCCAGCAGAGCTACAGGGGATAGCAATCAGCCCCAGCATTTT.

There are a few counts of this clonotype. The rearrangement uses TRBV2 and TRBJ1-5, with a weak D call TRBD1 (6 bases). The J call may be mistaken, given a closer DNA end match to TRBJ2-3. This CDR3 has 15 amino acids. Per the germline V gene, CDR1 is SNHLY and CDR2 is FYNNEI. Here the CDR3 DNA reads TGTGCCAGCAGTGGACAGGCGGTGGGCACAGATACGCAGTATTTT. This translates into CASSGQAVGTDTQYF.

V is TRBV12-3 or TRBV12-4 and J is TRBJ1-5, with 8 bases fitting TRBD1. V lost 2 bases and J lost 2; bases outside the gene matches: 14. This CDR3 comprises 19 residues. CDR3 coding DNA: TGTGCCAGCAGTTTAAGGGCCAGGGGGCTCATATTTCGCAATCAGCCCCAGCATTTT. Translated: CASSLRARGLIFRNQPQHF.

Comments on this clonotype: A much larger clone lies a single base off, so this may be a read error. V is TRBV7-3 and J is TRBJ2-6, with TRBD1 identical over 8 bases. V dropped 7 bases and J dropped 2; count of bases not matched to a gene: 7. There are 16 residues in the CDR3. Germline loops: CDR1 SGHTA, CDR2 FQGTGA. In DNA form, the CDR3 reads TGTGCCAGCAACCCAGAACAGGGGGCTGGGGCCAACGTCCTGACTTTC. Translated: CASNPEQGAGANVLTF.

The chain is built from TRBV19 and TRBJ2-3, with a possible D match to TRBD1 (5 bases). The CDR3 spans 13 residues. Trimming left V 6 bases short and J 0 bases short, with 7 bases between. Germline V gene sequence: CDR1 LNHDA, CDR2 SQIVND (reference sequence). The CDR3 nucleotides read TGTGCCAGTAGGGGGCGAAGCACAGATACGCAGTATTTT. This codes for CASRGRSTDTQYF.

The J gene is TRBJ1-5, the V gene TRBV15, with 9 bases matching TRBD1. V was clipped by 5 bases and J by 5 bases; unmatched bases: 7. The CDR3 sequence is 15 residues long. CDR1 and CDR2 (germline): LNHNV, YYDKDF (reference sequence). Here the CDR3 DNA reads TGTGCCACCAGCCAGGACAGGGGAATTGATCAGCCCCAGCATTTT. Amino acids: CATSQDRGIDQPQHF.

The chain has TRBV25-1 and TRBJ1-3; D is undetermined. V shed 8 bases and J shed 0 bases, with 20 bases lying between them. The CDR3 contains 17 residues. CDR1 and CDR2 (germline): MGHDK, SYGVNS. The CDR3 spells CASSPPASGGSGNTIYF. CDR3 coding DNA: TGTGCCAGCTCACCACCGGCTTCGGGAGGCTCTGGAAACACCATATATTTT.

As concerns this clonotype: Possible read error: a much larger clone is one base away. The chain links TRBV7-2 to TRBJ2-7; no clear D gene. The CDR3 runs to 15 residues. V was pared by 3 bases and J by 5 bases, with 17 bases between. CDR1 SGHTA and CDR2 FQGNSA come from the germline V gene. CDR3 DNA sequence: TGTGCCAGCAGCTTGGAGCAGCGTCCGTCCCACGAGCAGTACTTC. It translates to CASSLEQRPSHEQYF.

This clonotype was recorded many times. J is TRBJ2-5 and V is TRBV5-6; D gene ambiguous. The CDR3 totals 15 residues. Trimming took 0 bases from V and 5 from J, leaving 14 bases between them. CDR1 and CDR2 (germline): SGHDT, YYEEEE. The DNA of the CDR3 is TGTGCCAGCAGCTTGGCAGGCTTTGGGGTGGAGACCCAGTACTTC. This encodes CASSLAGFGVETQYF.

The chain employs TRBV6-2 or TRBV6-3 and TRBJ2-5, with TRBD1 identical over 7 bases. The V gene end was trimmed by 6 bases and the J gene end by 3 bases; junction bases not matched to a gene: 13. The CDR3 loop spans 16 amino acids. Looked up from germline, CDR1 is MNHEY and CDR2 is SVGEGT. CDR3 region: CASRTWDSPGEETQYF. The CDR3 coding sequence is TGTGCCAGCAGAACCTGGGACAGCCCTGGGGAAGAGACCCAGTACTTC.

Ten or more counts support this clonotype. The chain carries TRBV2 and TRBJ1-5; TRBD1 is a possible D gene (6 bases). V was pared by 4 bases and J by 6 bases, with 10 bases between. CDR1 SNHLY and CDR2 FYNNEI come from the germline V gene. CDR3 length equals 13 residues. The CDR3: CASSGQVGQPQHF. CDR3 DNA: TGTGCCAGCAGTGGACAGGTCGGTCAGCCCCAGCATTTT.

This chain connects TRBV5-4 to TRBJ2-6; 8 positions agree with TRBD2. The ends lost 0 bases at V and 1 base at J; junction bases unmatched: 6. Germline CDR1 SGHNT, CDR2 YYREEE (reference sequence). The CDR3 contains 18 residues. The chain's CDR3 is CASSLDGGVTSGANVLTF. CDR3 coding DNA: TGTGCCAGCAGCTTGGACGGGGGGGTGACGTCTGGGGCCAACGTCCTGACTTTC.

V and J are TRBV29-1 and TRBJ1-2; 8 positions match TRBD1. The CDR3 is 14 residues long. The V segment lost 5 bases and the J segment 3 bases; nucleotides outside the gene matches: 8. From germline, CDR1 is SQVTM and CDR2 ANQGSEA. The CDR3 spells CSVYPGGADYGYTF. As DNA, the CDR3 is TGCAGCGTTTATCCAGGGGGCGCTGACTATGGCTACACCTTC.

The rearrangement links TRBV19 to TRBJ1-3, with D tentatively TRBD1 (5 bases). The germline gives CDR1 LNHDA, CDR2 SQIVND (reference sequence). The CDR3 extends over 14 amino acids. V lost 4 bases and J lost 2, with 9 bases in between. The CDR3 loop reads CASSRRGAGNTIYF. In DNA form, the CDR3 reads TGTGCCAGTAGTAGGAGAGGGGCTGGAAACACCATATATTTT.

This rearrangement joins TRBV10-1 to TRBJ1-1, with TRBD1 as a possible D gene (6 bases). V was clipped by 4 bases and J by 4 bases, with 13 bases between them. Germline loops: CDR1 WNHNN, CDR2 SYGVQD (reference sequence). The CDR3 has 14 residues. CDR3 amino acids: CASSVNRVGTEAFF. The CDR3 DNA sequence: TGCGCCAGCAGTGTGAACAGGGTGGGCACTGAAGCTTTCTTT.

V usage is TRBV11-2 and J usage is TRBJ2-5; D remains unclear. The germline V gene encodes CDR1 SGHAT and CDR2 FQNNGV. CDR3 length: 14 residues. Trimming took off 5 bases at V and 5 bases at J, with 15 bases between the two ends. The CDR3 protein is CASSTESLGETQYF. Here the CDR3 DNA reads TGTGCCAGCAGCACTGAGTCCTTGGGGGAGACCCAGTACTTC.